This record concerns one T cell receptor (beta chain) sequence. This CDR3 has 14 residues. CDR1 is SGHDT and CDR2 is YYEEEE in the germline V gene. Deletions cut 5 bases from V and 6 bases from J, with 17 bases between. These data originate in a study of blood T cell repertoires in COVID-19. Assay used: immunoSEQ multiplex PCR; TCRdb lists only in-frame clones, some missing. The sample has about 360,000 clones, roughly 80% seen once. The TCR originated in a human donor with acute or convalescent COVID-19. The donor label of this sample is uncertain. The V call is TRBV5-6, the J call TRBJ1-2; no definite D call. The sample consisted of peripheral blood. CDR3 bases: TGTGCCAGCAGAGGAGAGTCCGGGATCCATGGCTACACCTTC. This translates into CASRGESGIHGYTF.